This passage covers 29 T cell receptor beta chains from one sample sequenced in a study of beta chain features in type 1 diabetes. The study's findings and limits: Shortening that was moderate but significant affected the TCRB CDR3s of Type 1 diabetes patients in all four CD4+ subsets.

Sequencing targeted expressed TCRB transcripts, as all isolated RNA had been reverse transcribed. Sequencing was performed with immunoSEQ multiplex PCR; in TCRdb, only in-frame clones are kept and a portion is missing. This sample has 120,000 to 150,000 clones, with more than 10% found just once. The antigens of these receptors remain unknown. Material: central memory CD4+ T cells from blood. The receptors were gathered from a man younger than 35 with type 1 diabetes.

This clone was detected only a few times. This rearrangement joins TRBV7-6 to TRBJ1-1, with TRBD1 matching 7 bases. After removal of 4 bases from V and 7 bases from J, the junction contained 6 bases not matched to a gene. Germline values: CDR1 SGHVS, CDR2 FNYEAQ. This CDR3 region has 13 residues. Written as DNA, the CDR3 is TGTGCCAGCAGCTCCCAACAGGGGCTTGAAGCTTTCTTT. This gives the protein CASSSQQGLEAFF.

This clone was observed a handful of times. The CDR3 nucleotides read TGTGCCAGCAGCTTCGACGTGGCCAGAGAGCAGTACTTC. Protein sequence: CASSFDVAREQYF. V gene TRBV27 combines with J gene TRBJ2-7; D unresolved. Trimming left V 6 bases short and J 7 bases short, with 16 bases between. Per the germline V gene, CDR1 is MNHEY and CDR2 is SMNVEV (reference sequence). CDR3 length: 13 residues.

This clone was seen more than once but under ten times. The chain has TRBV14 and TRBJ2-7; a weak D match, TRBD2 (6 bases). The CDR3 loop spans 14 amino acids. Trimming cost V 2 bases and J 4 bases, with 12 bases left between them. CDR1 is SGHDN, CDR2 FVKESK, per germline. CDR3 protein: CASSQQIGGYEQYF. Here the CDR3 DNA reads TGTGCCAGCAGCCAACAGATAGGAGGGTACGAGCAGTACTTC.

Details on this clone: The same CDR3 also results from other DNA sequences found in this sample. The V call is TRBV15, the J call TRBJ1-6; no definite D call. Germline V lookup: CDR1 LNHNV, CDR2 YYDKDF (reference sequence). V lost 1 base, J lost 8 bases, and 6 bases lay in between. The CDR3 runs 13 residues. Here the CDR3 reads CATSRVGDSPLHF. The DNA of the CDR3 is TGTGCCACCAGCAGAGTCGGGGATTCACCCCTCCACTTT.

The gene calls are TRBV6-5 and TRBJ1-2; 8 positions match TRBD1. V lost 6 bases and J lost 7; bases outside the gene matches: 7. The CDR3 has 13 amino acids. Germline loops: CDR1 MNHEY, CDR2 SVGAGI. The CDR3 loop reads CASRERTGSGYTF. For the CDR3, the DNA is TGTGCCAGCAGAGAACGGACAGGGTCTGGCTACACCTTC.

There are a few counts of this clone. The chain's CDR3 is CASNEQFF. CDR3 sequence (DNA): TGTGCCAGCAATGAGCAGTTCTTC. The rearrangement links TRBV21-1 to TRBJ2-1. TRBV21-1 is termed a pseudogene. The length of the CDR3 is 8 residues.

The chain combines TRBV2 with TRBJ2-2; the D is unclear. The CDR3 covers 10 residues. V was shortened by 10 bases and J by 7 bases, with 7 bases between the two germline ends. Germline V gene sequence: CDR1 SNHLY, CDR2 FYNNEI. CDR3 sequence (DNA): TGTGCCACGGGTGGCGGGGAGCTGTTTTTT. It encodes CATGGGELFF. The full variable domain, completed using reference TRBV2 and TRBJ2-2, is EPEVTQTPSHQVTQMGQEVILRCVPISNHLYFYWYRQILGQKVEFLVSFYNNEISEKSEIFDDQFSVERPDGSNFTLKIRSTKLEDSAMYFCATGGGELFFGEGSRLTVL.

The V gene is TRBV6-6, the J gene TRBJ2-7; tentatively, D is TRBD1 (6 bases). V lost 6 bases and J lost 2, with 20 bases in between. Germline CDR1 MNHNY, CDR2 SVGAGI (reference sequence). CDR3 length equals 16 residues. CDR3 loop: CASSPIQGQAAYEQYF. The CDR3 bases are TGTGCCAGCAGCCCTATCCAGGGGCAGGCGGCCTACGAGCAGTACTTC.

The rearrangement uses TRBV7-3 and TRBJ2-2; 8 nucleotides line up with TRBD1. From germline, CDR1 is SGHTA and CDR2 FQGTGA. The V and J ends lost 0 bases and 6 bases, in that order; junction bases with no gene match: 9. The CDR3 has 17 amino acids. The CDR3 DNA sequence: TGTGCCAGCAGCTTAACGAAGGACAGGGTTGCATCCGGGGAGCTGTTTTTT. Its protein is CASSLTKDRVASGELFF.

This clone was detected only a few times. Other nucleotide sequences from this sample produce the same CDR3. The chain links TRBV6-5 to TRBJ2-3; 11 bases match TRBD1. Per the germline V gene, CDR1 is MNHEY and CDR2 is SVGAGI. This CDR3 contains 14 residues. V trimming: 6 bases; J trimming: 3 bases; junction bases outside the gene matches: 2. The CDR3: CASRRDRGTDTQYF. The CDR3 DNA reads TGTGCCAGCAGACGGGACAGGGGGACAGATACGCAGTATTTT.

V is TRBV5-6 and J is TRBJ2-3; D may be TRBD1 (5 bases). CDR3 length: 15 residues. Germline CDR1 is SGHDT and CDR2 is YYEEEE. V lost 4 bases and J lost 4, with 16 bases in between. The DNA of the CDR3 is TGTGCCAGCAGCCCGTCCTGGGGCTCGTCAGATACGCAGTATTTT. Protein: CASSPSWGSSDTQYF. Full variable domain (rest looked up from reference TRBV5-6 and TRBJ2-3): DAGVTQSPTHLIKTRGQQVTLRCSPKSGHDTVSWYQQALGQGPQFIFQYYEEEERQRGNFPDRFSGHQFPNYSSELNVNALLLGDSALYLCASSPSWGSSDTQYFGPGTRLTVL.

Concerning this clone: Other DNA sequences of this sample code for an identical CDR3. This chain uses TRBV29-1 with TRBJ2-5, with TRBD1 as a possible D gene (5 bases). The V gene's germline CDR1 is SQVTM and CDR2 ANQGSEA. V lost 2 bases, J lost 4 bases, and 8 bases lay in between. This CDR3 is built from 12 residues. The CDR3 protein is CSVERQGETQYF. CDR3 in DNA: TGCAGCGTTGAACGTCAGGGAGAGACCCAGTACTTC.

This clone was recorded many times. The same CDR3 is also encoded by other DNA sequences in this sample. This sequence joins TRBV7-2 and TRBJ2-1, with D maybe TRBD1 (6 bases). Germline-derived CDR1 and CDR2 are SGHTA and FQGNSA. V was pared by 3 bases and J by 5 bases, with 8 bases between. The CDR3 has 13 residues. CDR3 bases: TGTGCCAGCAGCTTCAACAGGGACAATGAGCAGTTCTTC. Its protein is CASSFNRDNEQFF.

This clone was counted a few times. V gene TRBV7-2 combines with J gene TRBJ2-3; 8 bases match TRBD2. CDR3 length equals 16 residues. The V segment lost 5 bases and the J segment 0 bases; nucleotides outside the gene matches: 7. Germline CDR1 reads SGHTA; CDR2 reads FQGNSA. The CDR3 region has the DNA TGTGCCAGCAGCGGAAGCGGGGGATCTAGCACAGATACGCAGTATTTT. It specifies CASSGSGGSSTDTQYF. The full variable domain, rest sourced from reference TRBV7-2 and TRBJ2-3, is GAGVSQSPSNKVTEKGKDVELRCDPISGHTALYWYRQSLGQGLEFLIYFQGNSAPDKSGLPSDRFSAERTGGSVSTLTIQRTQQEDSAVYLCASSGSGGSSTDTQYFGPGTRLTVL.

This CDR3 reads CATSRDGLYNSPLHF. CDR3 nucleotides: TGTGCCACCAGCAGGGACGGCCTCTATAATTCACCCCTCCACTTT. The chain links TRBV15 to TRBJ1-6; D unresolved. With 3 bases removed from V and 3 bases from J, the gap between germline ends came to 9 bases. The CDR3 totals 15 residues. Germline CDR1 and CDR2: LNHNV and YYDKDF (reference sequence). Filled out from reference TRBV15 and TRBJ1-6, the complete variable domain reads DAMVIQNPRYQVTQFGKPVTLSCSQTLNHNVMYWYQQKSSQAPKLLFHYYDKDFNNEADTPDNFQSRRPNTSFCFLDIRSPGLGDTAMYLCATSRDGLYNSPLHFGNGTRLTVT.

This chain uses TRBV30 with TRBJ2-7; TRBD2 agrees at 7 bases. The CDR3 covers 14 residues. Per germline, CDR1 GTSNPN and CDR2 SVGIG (reference sequence). The V segment lost 1 base and the J segment 4 bases; nucleotides outside the gene matches: 7. CDR3 region: CAWSARGRVYEQYF. For the CDR3, the DNA is TGTGCCTGGAGTGCACGGGGGAGGGTTTACGAGCAGTACTTC. The complete variable domain, with remaining parts taken from reference TRBV30 and TRBJ2-7, reads SQTIHQWPATLVQPVGSPLSLECTVEGTSNPNLYWYRQAAGRGLQLLFYSVGIGQISSEVPQNLSASRPQDRQFILSSKKLLLSDSGFYLCAWSARGRVYEQYFGPGTRLTVT.

V usage is TRBV10-3 and J usage is TRBJ2-3, with 7 nucleotides matching TRBD1. The CDR3 spans 16 residues. CDR1 and CDR2 from the germline V gene are ENHRY and SYGVKD. The J segment lost 0 bases and the V segment lost 6 bases, leaving 9 bases of the junction unmatched. Here the CDR3 reads CAISAGQVQSTDTQYF. Written as DNA, the CDR3 is TGTGCCATCAGCGCCGGACAGGTCCAAAGCACAGATACGCAGTATTTT.

The chain uses TRBV4-1 and TRBJ1-1, with a tentative D call TRBD1 (5 bases). The CDR3 runs to 18 residues. Germline CDR1 and CDR2: MGHRA and YSYEKL. Deletions cut 3 bases from V and 0 bases from J, with 20 bases between. CDR3 DNA: TGCGCCAGCAGCCACACCTCGACAGCTCGGGTGGTGAACACTGAAGCTTTCTTT. This gives the protein CASSHTSTARVVNTEAFF.

The J gene is TRBJ1-5, the V gene TRBV15; TRBD1 is a possible D gene (5 bases). V was shortened by 5 bases and J by 4 bases, with 15 bases between the two germline ends. The germline V gene encodes CDR1 LNHNV and CDR2 YYDKDF (reference sequence). The CDR3 covers 15 residues. CDR3 loop: CATSGKGRANQPQHF. CDR3 in DNA: TGTGCCACCAGCGGAAAGGGACGGGCTAATCAGCCCCAGCATTTT.

J is TRBJ2-3 and V is TRBV4-1; 7 nucleotides line up with TRBD1. CDR1 and CDR2 from the germline V gene are MGHRA and YSYEKL. The CDR3 extends over 20 amino acids. Trimming removed 1 base from V and 8 bases from J; junction bases left unmatched: 24. DNA of the CDR3: TGCGCCAGCAGCCAAGTCCGCCTTTCAGGGACAGTGACCTACCGGGTTACGCAGTATTTT. As protein: CASSQVRLSGTVTYRVTQYF.

The rearrangement uses TRBV7-2 and TRBJ1-2, with TRBD1 matching over 10 bases. The ends lost 4 bases at V and 4 bases at J; junction bases unmatched: 6. CDR3 size: 15 residues. Germline CDR1 is SGHTA and CDR2 is FQGNSA. The CDR3 DNA reads TGTGCCAGCAGCTCGCGACAGGGGGCTAGCTATGGCTACACCTTC. Its translation: CASSSRQGASYGYTF.

As for this clone: The same CDR3 is also encoded by other DNA sequences in this sample. The chain employs TRBV6-5 and TRBJ1-2, with D hard to call. Germline lookup yields CDR1 MNHEY and CDR2 SVGAGI. Between the trimmed V and J ends, which lost 0 bases and 5 bases, there was a span of 7 bases. The CDR3 is made up of 13 amino acids. CDR3 loop: CASSYSRVYGYTF. The CDR3 DNA sequence: TGTGCCAGCAGTTACTCGAGGGTATATGGCTACACCTTC.

This clone was recorded a few times. J is TRBJ1-5 and V is TRBV28, with D perhaps matching TRBD1 (6 bases). Germline CDR1 reads MDHEN; CDR2 reads SYDVKM. The CDR3 spans 12 residues. Deletions cut 8 bases from V and 6 bases from J, with 11 bases between. The CDR3 DNA sequence: TGTGCCAGCCAGGGGAGGAGTCAGCCCCAGCATTTT. Translated, it gives CASQGRSQPQHF. Filled out from reference TRBV28 and TRBJ1-5, the complete variable domain reads DVKVTQSSRYLVKRTGEKVFLECVQDMDHENMFWYRQDPGLGLRLIYFSYDVKMKEKGDIPEGYSVSREKKERFSLILESASTNQTSMYLCASQGRSQPQHFGDGTRLSIL.

V and J are TRBV30 and TRBJ1-4; D is ambiguous. CDR1 GTSNPN and CDR2 SVGIG come from the germline V gene (reference sequence). Trimming took 4 bases from V and 2 from J, leaving 8 bases between them. CDR3 length: 13 residues. In DNA form, the CDR3 reads TGTGCCTGGAATCCGGGGACTAATGAAAAACTGTTTTTT. It translates to CAWNPGTNEKLFF.

A few counts support this clone. The rearrangement joins TRBV6-1 to TRBJ2-3; D call uncertain. The CDR3 is 14 residues long. The germline gives CDR1 MNHNS, CDR2 SASEGT. The V end was cut by 2 bases, the J end by 2 bases, with 8 bases between. The CDR3 is CASSERGITDTQYF. The DNA for the CDR3 is TGTGCCAGCAGTGAACGAGGAATCACAGATACGCAGTATTTT.

This clone appeared many times. The chain has TRBV7-9 and TRBJ2-5; 9 bases are shared with TRBD1. Germline V CDR1 and CDR2: SEHNR, FQNEAQ (reference sequence). The V and J ends lost 5 bases and 3 bases, in that order; junction bases with no gene match: 7. The CDR3 spans 15 residues. The CDR3 loop is CASSLDRGIKETQYF. The CDR3 coding sequence is TGTGCCAGCAGCCTCGACAGGGGGATTAAAGAGACCCAGTACTTC.

The genes are TRBV4-2 and TRBJ1-1; D is uncertain. Trimming stripped 0 bases from V and 5 bases from J, with 16 bases between. CDR1 and CDR2 from the germline V gene are LGHNA and YNFKEQ. The CDR3 consists of 16 residues. CDR3 in DNA: TGTGCCAGCAGCCAAGATTCGCCTTCCTTAGGGACTGAAGCTTTCTTT. Its translation: CASSQDSPSLGTEAFF.

This clone occurred a few times. The chain is built from TRBV27 and TRBJ2-2; unclear D gene. The CDR3 length is 16 residues. The V and J ends lost 6 bases and 1 base respectively, with 15 bases between them. CDR1 is MNHEY and CDR2 is SMNVEV in the germline V gene (reference sequence). The CDR3 DNA sequence: TGTGCCAGCAGCCGTTTCGTGGTGGGGAACACCGGGGAGCTGTTTTTT. Protein: CASSRFVVGNTGELFF.

This clone was detected a few times. This chain links TRBV7-3 with TRBJ1-2, with a possible D match to TRBD1 (5 bases). Per the germline V gene, CDR1 is SGHTA and CDR2 is FQGTGA. The V end lost 5 bases, the J end lost 4 bases, and 17 bases lay between the germline ends. The CDR3 runs to 15 residues. As DNA, the CDR3 is TGTGCCAGCAGCCCTGCAGGGAGCGGGGTCTATGGCTACACCTTC. This translates into CASSPAGSGVYGYTF. Drawing the rest from reference TRBV7-3 and TRBJ1-2, the complete variable domain is GAGVSQTPSNKVTEKGKYVELRCDPISGHTALYWYRQSLGQGPEFLIYFQGTGAADDSGLPNDRFFAVRPEGSVSTLKIQRTERGDSAVYLCASSPAGSGVYGYTFGSGTRLTVV.